This entry is about one T cell receptor beta chain. The CDR3 is 12 residues long. Germline V gives CDR1 SNHLY, CDR2 FYNNEI. Trimming shortened V by 7 bases and J by 8 bases, and 11 bases separated the two germline ends. This specimen comes from a study of blood T cell repertoires in COVID-19. Across the study: Whether acute or convalescent, the COVID-19 samples came from the United States, Italy and Spain.

How the authors handled the data: Amplified reference gene primers provided the basis for estimating nucleated cell counts. Generated by immunoSEQ multiplex PCR, the TCRdb table keeps only in-frame clones and is missing some. V, J and clone size were drawn from that table, and D and trimming were deduced from the DNA. The repertoire consists of fewer than 350,000 clones, with approximately 90% occurring once and the leading ten covering 1.5% to 2%. This sequence originates from a woman aged 25 to 45 with COVID-19, enrolled during active disease. The chain links TRBV2 to TRBJ1-4; D is unresolved. The material sequenced was peripheral blood. CDR3 coding DNA: TGTGCCAGCACGGGAGGGCAAGAAAAACTGTTTTTT. This gives the protein CASTGGQEKLFF. Together with reference TRBV2 and TRBJ1-4, the CDR3 gives the full variable domain: EPEVTQTPSHQVTQMGQEVILRCVPISNHLYFYWYRQILGQKVEFLVSFYNNEISEKSEIFDDQFSVERPDGSNFTLKIRSTKLEDSAMYFCASTGGQEKLFFGSGTQLSVL.